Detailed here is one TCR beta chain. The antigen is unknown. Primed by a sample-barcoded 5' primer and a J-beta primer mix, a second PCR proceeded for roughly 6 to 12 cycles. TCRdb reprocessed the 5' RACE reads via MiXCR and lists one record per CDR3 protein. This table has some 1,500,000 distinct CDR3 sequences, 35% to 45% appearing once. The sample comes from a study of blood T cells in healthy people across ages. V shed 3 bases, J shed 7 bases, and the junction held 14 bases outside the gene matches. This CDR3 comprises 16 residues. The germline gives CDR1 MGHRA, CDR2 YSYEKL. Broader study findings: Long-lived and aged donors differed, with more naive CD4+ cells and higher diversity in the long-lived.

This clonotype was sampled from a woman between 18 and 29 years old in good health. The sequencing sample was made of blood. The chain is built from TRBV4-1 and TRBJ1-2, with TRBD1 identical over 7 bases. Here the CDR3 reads CASSQLLPTGVRGYTF. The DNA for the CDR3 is TGCGCCAGCAGCCAGCTTCTCCCCACAGGGGTTCGTGGCTACACCTTC.